The 24 T cell receptor beta chains listed next were all sequenced from one sample in a study of T cells after yellow fever vaccination. MiXCR, applied by TCRdb to the 5' RACE reads, yields one record per CDR3 protein. The sample yields some 400,000 distinct CDR3 sequences, over 5% seen once. Sequenced material: PBMCs, taken 5 days after the yellow fever booster vaccination. The receptors shown here come from a man aged 30 to 39 who received the YFV17D yellow fever vaccine.

This clonotype has a count of ten or more. The rearrangement uses TRBV7-2 and TRBJ2-5; TRBD2 matches at 10 bases. Germline CDR1 and CDR2: SGHTA and FQGNSA. The CDR3 is made up of 16 amino acids. V lost 1 base to trimming and J lost 4 bases; unmatched junction nucleotides: 6. The CDR3 DNA follows: TGTGCCAGCAGCTTAGTGTCTAGCGGGAGAGGAGAGACCCAGTACTTC. Its protein is CASSLVSSGRGETQYF.

The V and J genes are TRBV2 and TRBJ2-1, with D perhaps given as TRBD1 or TRBD2 (6 bases each). The CDR3 consists of 16 residues. Germline V lookup: CDR1 SNHLY, CDR2 FYNNEI. V dropped 7 bases and J dropped 3 bases, with 19 bases sitting between them. The CDR3 bases are TGTGCCAGCAACCCCTGGGGGGCAGGGGACTACAATGAGCAGTTCTTC. Amino acid sequence: CASNPWGAGDYNEQFF.

There are many counts of this clonotype. The V call is TRBV3-1, the J call TRBJ2-1; TRBD2 aligns across 7 bases. Germline assignment: CDR1 LGHDT and CDR2 YNNKEL (reference sequence). The CDR3 runs 13 residues. V shed 1 base and J 15 bases; nucleotides not matched to a gene: 9. The CDR3 DNA reads TGTGCCAGCAGCCAAGTGGGAGCGGGATATAGGTTCTTC. Protein product: CASSQVGAGYRFF.

On this clonotype itself: A much larger clonotype is one base distant, so this may be a read error. V usage is TRBV15 and J usage is TRBJ2-1; 7 bases map to TRBD2. V gave up 3 bases and J gave up 4 bases; unmatched junction bases: 9. The CDR3 extends over 16 amino acids. Germline V gene data show CDR1 as LNHNV and CDR2 as YYDKDF (reference sequence). CDR3 DNA sequence: TGTGCCACCAGCAGTGATAAGGGCGGGAGTTACAATGAGCAGTTCTTC. Its translation: CATSSDKGGSYNEQFF.

This clonotype was counted many times. The chain has TRBV7-2 and TRBJ2-2; D might be TRBD1 or TRBD2, each matching 5 bases. Per germline, CDR1 SGHTA and CDR2 FQGNSA. V dropped 5 bases and J dropped 2 bases, with 15 bases sitting between them. The CDR3 consists of 16 residues. CDR3 sequence (DNA): TGTGCCAGCAGCCGACTATGGGGCGGAAACACCGGGGAGCTGTTTTTT. As protein: CASSRLWGGNTGELFF.

The gene calls are TRBV20-1 and TRBJ2-3; D tentatively fits TRBD1 or TRBD2 (5 bases each). The CDR3 is made up of 13 amino acids. The germline CDR1 and CDR2 sequences are DFQATT and SNEGSKA (reference sequence). V was pared by 4 bases and J by 10 bases, with 18 bases between. The CDR3, as DNA: TGCAGTGCTACCACCGGGACCAGTAAGGCGCAGTATTTT. Amino acids: CSATTGTSKAQYF.

The table lists this clonotype with a few counts. The chain links TRBV4-2 to TRBJ2-1; D possibly corresponds to TRBD2 (6 bases). Germline V CDR1 and CDR2: LGHNA, YNFKEQ. Deletions cut 4 bases from V and 5 bases from J, with 12 bases between. This CDR3 contains 14 residues. The CDR3: CASSPSPGDNEQFF. DNA for the CDR3: TGTGCCAGCAGCCCGTCCCCGGGGGACAATGAGCAGTTCTTC.

J is TRBJ2-7 and V is TRBV27, with D perhaps matching TRBD1 (6 bases). This CDR3 is 14 amino acids long. Germline V lookup: CDR1 MNHEY, CDR2 SMNVEV (reference sequence). V shed 6 bases and J shed 6 bases, with 18 bases lying between them. The CDR3 protein is CASSPTTGLPEQYF. CDR3 DNA: TGTGCCAGCAGCCCAACTACAGGGTTGCCCGAGCAGTACTTC.

This clonotype occurred a few times. V is TRBV7-2 and J is TRBJ1-5; D gene uncertain. Per the germline V gene, CDR1 is SGHTA and CDR2 is FQGNSA. CDR3 length: 14 amino acids. V was pared by 4 bases and J by 3 bases, with 10 bases between. CDR3 DNA: TGTGCCAGCAGCTCTGAACAGCTCAATCAGCCCCAGCATTTT. It codes for CASSSEQLNQPQHF. Variable domain in full (rest from reference TRBV7-2 and TRBJ1-5): GAGVSQSPSNKVTEKGKDVELRCDPISGHTALYWYRQSLGQGLEFLIYFQGNSAPDKSGLPSDRFSAERTGGSVSTLTIQRTQQEDSAVYLCASSSEQLNQPQHFGDGTRLSIL.

This clonotype appeared a few times. The chain employs TRBV7-9 and TRBJ2-3; D is possibly TRBD2 (6 bases). The germline V gene has CDR1 SEHNR and CDR2 FQNEAQ (reference sequence). The CDR3 runs to 14 residues. Trimming took 5 bases from V and 2 from J, leaving 11 bases between them. In DNA, the CDR3 is TGTGCCAGCAGCCCACTAGCACTCACAGATACGCAGTATTTT. Translating gives CASSPLALTDTQYF.

This clonotype was seen at least ten times. The chain uses TRBV19 and TRBJ2-2, with D hard to call. Germline CDR1 is LNHDA and CDR2 is SQIVND (reference sequence). The germline V and J ends were trimmed by 10 bases and 0 bases, with 9 bases remaining between them. CDR3 size: 13 residues. The chain's CDR3 is CATRATNTGELFF. The DNA of the CDR3 is TGTGCCACCCGGGCTACGAACACCGGGGAGCTGTTTTTT.

This clonotype was seen many times. The rearrangement links TRBV28 to TRBJ1-2; D gene unclear. The CDR3 is 12 amino acids. V lost 2 bases, J lost 5 bases, and 6 bases lay in between. CDR1 and CDR2 (germline): MDHEN, SYDVKM. CDR3 loop: CASSLNAYGYTF. The CDR3 DNA follows: TGTGCCAGCAGTTTAAACGCATATGGCTACACCTTC.

The chain employs TRBV7-2 and TRBJ2-1; the D is unclear. This CDR3 has 12 residues. Germline V gene sequence: CDR1 SGHTA, CDR2 FQGNSA. Trimming took 5 bases from V and 9 from J, leaving 11 bases between them. The CDR3 reads CASSPSRVEQFF. The CDR3 DNA follows: TGTGCCAGCAGCCCGTCTAGAGTTGAGCAGTTCTTC. Full variable domain (rest looked up from reference TRBV7-2 and TRBJ2-1): GAGVSQSPSNKVTEKGKDVELRCDPISGHTALYWYRQSLGQGLEFLIYFQGNSAPDKSGLPSDRFSAERTGGSVSTLTIQRTQQEDSAVYLCASSPSRVEQFFGPGTRLTVL.

This clonotype was counted at least ten times. The V and J genes are TRBV7-2 and TRBJ2-4; possibly TRBD2 for D (6 bases). The CDR3 contains 12 residues. In germline, CDR1 is SGHTA, CDR2 FQGNSA. Trimming removed 5 bases at V and 9 bases at J, with 11 bases between. In DNA, the CDR3 is TGTGCCAGCAGCAGGGAGGTTGGCATTCAGTACTTC. This translates into CASSREVGIQYF.

The rearrangement uses TRBV6-1 and TRBJ2-2; D call uncertain. V was clipped by 7 bases and J by 9 bases, with 21 bases between them. Germline V gives CDR1 MNHNS, CDR2 SASEGT. This CDR3 is 15 amino acids long. The CDR3 sequence is CASTLYPRMGRELFF. As DNA, the CDR3 is TGTGCCAGCACCCTTTACCCCCGGATGGGCCGGGAGCTGTTTTTT.

This clonotype was seen repeatedly, ten times or more. The V call is TRBV20-1, the J call TRBJ2-4, with 10 bases fitting TRBD1. V dropped 4 bases and J dropped 8; count of bases not matched to a gene: 14. The CDR3 has 16 amino acids. The germline V gene encodes CDR1 DFQATT and CDR2 SNEGSKA (reference sequence). CDR3 nucleotide sequence: TGCAGTGCTACCCCAGGACAGGGGGATGTAGTGCACATTCAGTACTTC. It translates to CSATPGQGDVVHIQYF.

This clonotype has more than one count but fewer than ten. This chain joins TRBV20-1 and TRBJ2-5; D is undetermined. CDR1 is DFQATT and CDR2 is SNEGSKA in the germline V gene (reference sequence). The CDR3 runs to 12 residues. Trimming left V 8 bases short and J 0 bases short, with 10 bases between. The CDR3 sequence: CSPRGYQETQYF. CDR3 nucleotide sequence: TGCAGTCCCCGTGGGTACCAAGAGACCCAGTACTTC.

The chain combines TRBV7-2 with TRBJ2-4, with 8 nucleotides matching TRBD2. The germline V gene has CDR1 SGHTA and CDR2 FQGNSA. J was trimmed by 0 bases and V by 5 bases; bases with no gene match: 6. The CDR3 sequence is 16 residues long. CDR3 DNA sequence: TGTGCCAGCAGCCCGGGGGGGACTATAGCCAAAAACATTCAGTACTTC. The encoded protein is CASSPGGTIAKNIQYF. The variable domain in full, with the rest retrieved from reference TRBV7-2 and TRBJ2-4, is GAGVSQSPSNKVTEKGKDVELRCDPISGHTALYWYRQSLGQGLEFLIYFQGNSAPDKSGLPSDRFSAERTGGSVSTLTIQRTQQEDSAVYLCASSPGGTIAKNIQYFGAGTRLSVL.

The chain employs TRBV18 and TRBJ2-7; TRBD1 matches 9 bases. Germline-derived CDR1 and CDR2 are KGHSH and LQKENI. This CDR3 contains 15 residues. J gave up 1 base and V 2 bases, and 3 bases lay outside the gene matches. The CDR3 coding sequence is TGTGCCAGCTCACCAGGGACAGGGTTATCCTACGAGCAGTACTTC. Translated, it gives CASSPGTGLSYEQYF.

This clonotype was observed a few times. The rearrangement uses TRBV7-2 and TRBJ2-3; no firm D call. The germline V gene has CDR1 SGHTA and CDR2 FQGNSA. The CDR3 is 12 residues long. Deletions cut 4 bases from V and 8 bases from J, with 10 bases between. CDR3 bases: TGTGCCAGCAGCTGGTCGGAAGGTACGCAGTATTTT. Translating it yields CASSWSEGTQYF.

The chain links TRBV5-5 to TRBJ2-5; 11 nucleotides agree with TRBD2. J was trimmed by 5 bases and V by 3 bases; bases with no gene match: 12. The CDR3 is 17 amino acids. Germline loops: CDR1 SGHKS, CDR2 YYEKEE (reference sequence). CDR3 in DNA: TGTGCCAGCAGCTCCGTCTTACTAGCGGGAGTTGCTGAGACCCAGTACTTC. Its protein product is CASSSVLLAGVAETQYF.

This clonotype was counted many times. CDR3 region: CASSLAWNEQFF. In DNA, the CDR3 is TGTGCCAGCAGCTTAGCGTGGAATGAGCAGTTCTTC. The V and J genes are TRBV7-2 and TRBJ2-1; no definite D call. The CDR3 runs to 12 residues. The germline gives CDR1 SGHTA, CDR2 FQGNSA. Trimming took off 0 bases at V and 7 bases at J, with 4 bases between the two ends.

The sample holds a few counts of this clonotype. The gene calls are TRBV20-1 and TRBJ2-5; TRBD2 is a possible D gene (6 bases). CDR1 and CDR2 (germline): DFQATT, SNEGSKA (reference sequence). The CDR3 has 13 residues. V was trimmed by 7 bases and J by 5 bases, leaving 17 bases between them. CDR3 sequence: CSVKGGILETQYF. The CDR3 DNA is TGCAGTGTCAAAGGAGGGATTTTGGAGACCCAGTACTTC.

In its sample, this clonotype was seen many times. CDR3 loop: CASSPDPLAPKNTGELFF. The CDR3 nucleotides read TGTGCCAGCAGCCCCGACCCACTAGCGCCCAAGAACACCGGGGAGCTGTTTTTT. This chain uses TRBV7-6 with TRBJ2-2; TRBD2 agrees at 7 bases. Unmatched junction bases numbered 13, after V lost 5 bases and J lost 1 base. The germline V gene encodes CDR1 SGHVS and CDR2 FNYEAQ. The length of the CDR3 is 18 residues.